This TCR beta chain was sequenced in a study of vaccination effects on CD4 cells after COVID-19. Whole-study context: Participants were vaccinated with two doses of either the BNT162b2 or mRNA-1273 vaccine.

Antigen-specific CD4+ T cells were expanded with viral peptide pools in the ViraFEST assay before sequencing. At the end of 9 to 11 days of culture, CD4+ T cells were isolated. Nucleocapsid antibody tests were negative, and the vaccine recipients had no prior SARS-CoV-2 infection. Each well held 2 million to 2.5 million PBMC cultured with around 9.7 ug/ml peptides and about 9.7 IU/ml IL-2. Profiled with immunoSEQ multiplex PCR; TCRdb holds only in-frame clones, not every one. The table has roughly 60,000 clones, 70% seen once; the top ten hold around 19%. Study results and caveats: The study got few convalescent patients and did not collect any early post-infection timepoints.

Concerning this clone itself: What it binds is unknown.

The receptor's source is a human donor who received a COVID-19 vaccine. The source material was CD4+ T cells from PBMCs cultured with SARS-CoV-2 spike peptides, sampled before COVID-19 vaccination.

The CDR3 DNA reads TGTGCCAGCAGCTTAGTGAGTGGAGGTGGGGAAAAACTGTTTTTT. This sequence encodes CASSLVSGGGEKLFF. The chain has TRBV7-2 and TRBJ1-4; the D is unclear. Trimming removed 1 base at V and 8 bases at J, with 14 bases between. CDR3 length: 15 residues. The germline V gene encodes CDR1 SGHTA and CDR2 FQGNSA.